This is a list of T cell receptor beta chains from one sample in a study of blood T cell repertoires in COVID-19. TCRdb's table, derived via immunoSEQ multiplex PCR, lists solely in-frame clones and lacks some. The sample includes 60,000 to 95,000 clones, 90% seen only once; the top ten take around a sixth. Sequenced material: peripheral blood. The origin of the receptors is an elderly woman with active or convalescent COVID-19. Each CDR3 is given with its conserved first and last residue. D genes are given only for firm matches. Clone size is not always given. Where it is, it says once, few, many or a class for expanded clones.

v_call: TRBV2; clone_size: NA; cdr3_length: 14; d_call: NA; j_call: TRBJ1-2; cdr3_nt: TGTGCCAGCAGTGAAGGACAGTGGAGGGGTGGCTACACCTTC; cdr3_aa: CASSEGQWRGGYTF
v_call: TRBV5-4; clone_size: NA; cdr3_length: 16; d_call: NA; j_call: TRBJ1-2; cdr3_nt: TGTGCCAGCAGCTTCGGCGCAGGCACGAGAGACTATGGCTACACCTTC; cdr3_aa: CASSFGAGTRDYGYTF
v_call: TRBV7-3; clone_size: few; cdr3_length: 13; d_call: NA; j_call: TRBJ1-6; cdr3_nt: TGTGCCAGCAGCGTCAACTTGGGCTCACCCCTCCACTTT; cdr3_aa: CASSVNLGSPLHF
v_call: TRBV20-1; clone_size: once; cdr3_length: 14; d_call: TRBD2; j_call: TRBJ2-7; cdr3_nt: TGCAGTGCTAGTGATAGCGGGGGGCCTTACGAGCAGTACTTC; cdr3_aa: CSASDSGGPYEQYF
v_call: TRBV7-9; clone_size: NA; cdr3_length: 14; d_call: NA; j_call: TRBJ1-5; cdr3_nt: TGTGCCAGCAGCTTAGGCAGTGCCTATCAGCCCCAGCATTTT; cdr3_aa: CASSLGSAYQPQHF
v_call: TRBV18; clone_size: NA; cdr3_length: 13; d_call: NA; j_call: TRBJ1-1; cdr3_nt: TGTGCCAGCTCACCGGCAGGGGACACTGAAGCTTTCTTT; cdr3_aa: CASSPAGDTEAFF
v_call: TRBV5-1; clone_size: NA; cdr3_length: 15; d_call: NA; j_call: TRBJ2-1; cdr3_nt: TGCGCCAGCAGTTGGGACACGAGCTCCTACAATGAGCAGTTCTTC; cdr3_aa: CASSWDTSSYNEQFF
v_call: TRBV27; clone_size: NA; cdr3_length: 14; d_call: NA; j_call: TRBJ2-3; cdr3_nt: TGTGCCAGCTCCGTGAGGGTGGGGACAGATACGCAGTATTTT; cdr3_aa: CASSVRVGTDTQYF
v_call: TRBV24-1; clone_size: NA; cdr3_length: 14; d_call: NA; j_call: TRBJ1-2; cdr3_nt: TGTGCCACCAGTGCCGGGACTCTGAACTATGGCTACACCTTC; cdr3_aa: CATSAGTLNYGYTF
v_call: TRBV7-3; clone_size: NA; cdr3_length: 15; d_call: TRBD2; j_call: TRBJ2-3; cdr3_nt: TGTGCCAGCAGCTTAATTGCTAGCGGGGGAGATACGCAGTATTTT; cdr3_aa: CASSLIASGGDTQYF
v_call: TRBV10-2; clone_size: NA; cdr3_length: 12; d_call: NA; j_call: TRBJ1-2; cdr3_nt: TGCGCCAGCTCTCTACAGGGCTATGGCTACACCTTC; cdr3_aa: CASSLQGYGYTF
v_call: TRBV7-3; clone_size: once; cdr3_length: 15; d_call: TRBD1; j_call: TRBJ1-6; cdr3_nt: TGTGCCAGCAGCTTCGGGGACAGGGTAAATTCACCCCTCCACTTT; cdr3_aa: CASSFGDRVNSPLHF
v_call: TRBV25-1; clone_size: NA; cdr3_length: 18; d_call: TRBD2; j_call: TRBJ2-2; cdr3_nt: TGTGCCAGCAGGAAAGCTAGCGGGGGGAACTTCGGCACCGGGGAGCTGTTTTTT; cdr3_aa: CASRKASGGNFGTGELFF
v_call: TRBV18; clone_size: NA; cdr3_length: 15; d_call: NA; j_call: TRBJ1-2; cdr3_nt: TGTGCCAGCTCCCTCAGGGCTAAAGCTAACTATGGCTACACCTTC; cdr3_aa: CASSLRAKANYGYTF
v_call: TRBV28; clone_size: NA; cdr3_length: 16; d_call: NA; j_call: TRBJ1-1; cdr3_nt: TGTGCCAGCAGCTTTGCGGGGGTAGGGTTGCACACTGAAGCTTTCTTT; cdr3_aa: CASSFAGVGLHTEAFF
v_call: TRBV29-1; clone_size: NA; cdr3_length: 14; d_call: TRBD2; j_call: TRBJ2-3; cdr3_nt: TGCAGCGTGGGACTAGCGGGGGGTACTGATACGCAGTATTTT; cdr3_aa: CSVGLAGGTDTQYF
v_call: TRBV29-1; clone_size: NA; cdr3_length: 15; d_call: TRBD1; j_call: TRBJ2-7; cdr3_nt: TGCAGCGTTGTCACGTCCGGGACAGTGGCCTACGAGCAGTACTTC; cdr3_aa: CSVVTSGTVAYEQYF
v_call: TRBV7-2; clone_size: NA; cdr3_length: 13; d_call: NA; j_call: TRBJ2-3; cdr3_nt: TGTGCCAGCAGCTTAGCGAAGGGGCATACGCAGTATTTT; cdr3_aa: CASSLAKGHTQYF
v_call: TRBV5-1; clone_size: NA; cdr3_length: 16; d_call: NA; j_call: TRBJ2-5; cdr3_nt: TGCGCCAGCAGCTTGTCCGGGACGCCCGGAGGGGAGACCCAGTACTTC; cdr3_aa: CASSLSGTPGGETQYF
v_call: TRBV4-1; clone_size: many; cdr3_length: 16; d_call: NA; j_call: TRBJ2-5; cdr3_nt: TGCGCCAGCAGCCAGGGTTTCCTGGGCGACCTGGAGACCCAGTACTTC; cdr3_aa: CASSQGFLGDLETQYF
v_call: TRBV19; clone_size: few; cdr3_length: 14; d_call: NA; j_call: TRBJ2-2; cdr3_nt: TGTGCCAGTAGTATAGCACCAGATCCCGGGGAGCTGTTTTTT; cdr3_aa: CASSIAPDPGELFF
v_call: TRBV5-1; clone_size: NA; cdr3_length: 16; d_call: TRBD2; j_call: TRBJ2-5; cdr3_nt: TGCGCCAGCAGCTTCTTACCGGGACTAGACGCGGAGACCCAGTACTTC; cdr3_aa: CASSFLPGLDAETQYF